The present T cell receptor beta chain was sequenced within a study of blood T cell repertoires in COVID-19. Note on this clone: Relative to the germline gene, one junction end is altered; a read error may explain this.

This CDR3 has 13 amino acids. Germline V lookup: CDR1 SGHAT, CDR2 FQNNGV. Per the original methods: Amplification from reference gene primers served as the basis for estimated nucleated cell counts. The assay was immunoSEQ multiplex PCR, and TCRdb's table has in-frame clones only and misses some. That table furnishes V, J and clone size, whereas the DNA furnished D and trimming. The sample consists of 70,000 to 85,000 clones, approximately 80% of them appearing once. The sequencing input was peripheral blood. The clonotype was recovered from an elderly man with acute or convalescent COVID-19. V usage is TRBV11-2 and J usage is TRBJ1-2, with 7 nucleotides matching TRBD1. The CDR3 coding sequence is TGTGTCAGCAGCATGACAGGGAACTATGGCTACACCTTC. It translates to CVSSMTGNYGYTF.